This TCR beta chain was found in a study of cytomegalovirus exposure and HLA in healthy donors. Whole-study findings and limits: It was in a later analysis that TCR association rates were seen to vary by HLA locus, highest for DRB1 and lowest for HLA-C. Some V segments, including TRBV6-2 and TRBV6-3, were excluded as indistinguishable. Presence/absence analyses assumed roughly uniform sequencing depth across donors.

About this clone: Antigen unknown.

Vbeta (60) and Jbeta (13) primers were used in the PCR. The repertoire was sequenced with immunoSEQ multiplex PCR; TCRdb's copy has only in-frame clones and lacks some. The sample data list 150,000 to 200,000 clones. This CDR3 spans 16 amino acids. The germline V gene encodes CDR1 MNHNS and CDR2 SASEGT. The V end was cut by 1 base, the J end by 8 bases, with 20 bases between. Sample: PBMCs. This chain uses TRBV6-1 with TRBJ1-2; D is possibly TRBD1 (5 bases). The clonotype originates from a woman aged 60-70 years in good health and CMV-seronegative. The CDR3 DNA reads as TGTGCCAGCAGTGAAGTGGGGGGTAGGTCCCCGCAGGGCTACACCTTC. It yields the protein CASSEVGGRSPQGYTF.